This T cell receptor (beta chain) was sequenced in a study of OX40 agonist ivuxolimab in advanced cancers. Background on the study: Hepatocellular carcinoma, melanoma, renal cell or head and neck cancer occurred in dose-escalation patients. Overall study findings and caveats: Nonresponders, in some cases, also had low normalized T-cell clonal expansion.

Sequenced by immunoSEQ multiplex PCR; TCRdb stores in-frame clones only, minus some. Of about 79,000 clones listed, 80% to 90% are singletons. In regard to this clone: Its specificity is not known.

V lost 1 base and J 3 bases, leaving 11 bases between the germline ends. Germline CDR1 reads SGHRS; CDR2 reads YFSETQ. The length of the CDR3 is 15 residues. This material consisted of CD4+ or CD8+ T cells sorted from blood, taken in a trial of the OX40 agonist ivuxolimab. The TCR sequence derives from an adult with an advanced solid tumor such as melanoma, head and neck, liver or kidney cancer. The V gene is TRBV5-1, the J gene TRBJ2-1, with D perhaps TRBD2 (6 bases). The CDR3 bases are TGCGCCAGCAGCTTGTCCGGGGGAGGCTACAATGAGCAGTTCTTC. Its translation: CASSLSGGGYNEQFF.